These 6 T cell receptor beta chains share one sample of origin, sequenced in a study of CD8+CD57+ T cells in acquired aplastic anemia. Genomic DNA provided the template from which TCR beta VDJ and CDR3 profiles were obtained. Each CDR3 protein gets one entry after TCRdb re-called the reads with MiXCR. The sample lists about 270,000 distinct CDR3 sequences; approximately 80% were seen once. For sequencing, patients were chosen who had shown expansion of CD8+CD57+ cells by flow cytometry. The sequencing input was sorted CD4+, CD8+, or CD8+CD57+ T cells (not recorded which) from PBMCs. All receptors come from a human donor with aplastic anemia.

Of note for this clonotype: At one boundary the junction diverges from the germline segment, which might be a read error. The chain has TRBV9 and TRBJ1-1; D is unclear. Germline lookup yields CDR1 SGDLS and CDR2 YYNGEE. The length of the CDR3 is 15 residues. The DNA of the CDR3 is TGTGCCAGCAGCTCCGATCTAGCGGGGAACGCTGAAGCTTTCTTT. Protein: CASSSDLAGNAEAFF.

Details on this clonotype: One end of the junction fails to match germline, which may point to a read error. V and J are TRBV19 and TRBJ2-1; possible D gene TRBD2, 5 bases. This CDR3 is built from 15 residues. Per germline, CDR1 LNHDA and CDR2 SQIVND (reference sequence). The CDR3 DNA follows: TGCGGTGCTAGTCTCGGGGATAGCTCCTACAATGAGCAGTTCTTC. This translates into CGASLGDSSYNEQFF.

This clonotype was detected only a few times. The J gene is TRBJ2-3, the V gene TRBV5-6; TRBD1 is a possible D gene (6 bases). The V end lost 0 bases, the J end lost 5 bases, and 13 bases lay between the germline ends. CDR3 size: 15 residues. Germline V gene data show CDR1 as SGHDT and CDR2 as YYEEEE. The CDR3 DNA reads as TGTGCCAGCAGCTTGGAGAGGGGGAGCGGAGATACGCAGTATTTT. It translates to CASSLERGSGDTQYF.

The CDR3 bases are TGTGCCATCAGTGAGTCGATGGGAGGTGACACCGGGGAGCTGTTTTTT. It translates to CAISESMGGDTGELFF. This rearrangement joins TRBV10-3 to TRBJ2-2; D is perhaps TRBD2 (6 bases). V lost 0 bases, J lost 3 bases, and 11 bases lay in between. The length of the CDR3 is 16 residues. CDR1 and CDR2 (germline): ENHRY, SYGVKD.

The chain employs TRBV19 and TRBJ1-1, with no clear D. With 5 bases removed from V and 7 bases from J, the gap between germline ends came to 11 bases. The germline V gene has CDR1 LNHDA and CDR2 SQIVND (reference sequence). The CDR3 runs 12 residues. The CDR3 protein is CASSWRLSEAFF. In DNA, the CDR3 is TGTGCCAGTAGTTGGAGGTTGAGTGAAGCTTTCTTT.

V is TRBV2 and J is TRBJ2-7; D perhaps matches TRBD1 (6 bases). V shed 5 bases and J shed 5 bases, with 13 bases lying between them. CDR3 length: 13 amino acids. Germline loops: CDR1 SNHLY, CDR2 FYNNEI. The CDR3 protein is CASSQGSTHEQYF. CDR3 bases: TGTGCCAGCAGTCAGGGGAGCACCCACGAGCAGTACTTC.